This is a list of T cell receptor beta chains from one sample in a study of CD8 T cells in ankylosing spondylitis. TCRdb re-called the 5' RACE reads with MiXCR, one entry per CDR3 protein. The sample consists of 700,000 or so distinct CDR3 sequences, 19% of them appearing once. The material sequenced was blood, either unsorted or a sorted T cell fraction (not recorded which). The source is a male donor with ankylosing spondylitis. The CDR3 runs from the conserved cysteine through the conserved F or W.

>TRBJ1-5|14|TRBV20-1
CSASRGQSYQPQHF
>TRBJ2-3|14|TRBV20-1
CSASRLGVSDTQYF
>TRBJ2-3|12|TRBV12-3/TRBV12-4
CASSLGWLAGSF
>TRBJ2-7|13|TRBV7-2
CASSLGSSGGKYF
>TRBJ2-7|12|TRBV29-1
CSVSRDRAEQYF
>TRBJ2-3|14|TRBV12-3/TRBV12-4
CASNPSGGTDTQYF
>TRBJ2-1|16|TRBV4-1
CASSQEGQVGYNEQFF
>TRBJ2-3|15|TRBV20-1
CSARDRVLSTDTQYF
>TRBJ2-7|13|TRBV12-5
CASGFDRGYEQYF
>TRBJ2-5|12|TRBV2
CASGFGGETQYF
>TRBJ1-2|16|TRBV4-1
CASSRGLGQGANGYTF
>TRBJ1-5|16|TRBV12-3/TRBV12-4
CASSWGGTGGWQPQHF
>TRBJ1-1|13|TRBV7-9
CASSSGDNTEAFF
>TRBJ2-7|14|TRBV20-1
CSARPTGSPPEQYF
>TRBJ2-7|17|TRBV11-2
CASSLVPVRWEVSEQYF
>TRBJ1-5|15|TRBV10-2
CASSAGGRSYQPQHF
>TRBJ1-2|12|TRBV10-2
CASSELGYGYTF
>TRBJ2-6|15|TRBV5-5
CASSLAESGANVLTF
>TRBJ1-1|13|TRBV27
CATRGGGTTEAFF
>TRBJ2-6|16|TRBV6-2/TRBV6-3
CASSYSRGSGANVLTF
>TRBJ2-1|17|TRBV2
CASRGLAGGAMGDEQFF
>TRBJ2-3|11|TRBV15
CATSITDTQYF
>TRBJ2-6|13|TRBV6-5
CASRFSGANVLTF
>TRBJ1-1|14|TRBV4-2
CASSLNREGTEAFF
>TRBJ2-3|20|TRBV18
CASSTTGTSGQDGGTDTQYF
>TRBJ2-7|15|TRBV9
CASSVGTGGEYEQYF
>TRBJ2-1|15|TRBV10-3
CAISFSGSSYNEQFF
>TRBJ1-3|11|TRBV25-1
CASSDRNTIYF